This T cell receptor beta chain was captured by sequencing in a study of chemoradiotherapy in HPV16-positive cancers. Looked up from germline, CDR1 is MDHEN and CDR2 is SYDVKM. The V gene end was trimmed by 6 bases and the J gene end by 8 bases; junction bases not matched to a gene: 7. The CDR3 sequence is 13 residues long. Libraries were prepared by immunoSEQ multiplex PCR; TCRdb keeps only in-frame clonotypes and omits some of them. The table records roughly 12,000 clones, about 70% of them present only once. The V call is TRBV28, the J call TRBJ1-2; 9 positions match TRBD1. This sequence originates from a human donor with HPV-associated anogenital cancer. This material was obtained from a patient who underwent chemoradiotherapy. CDR3 in DNA: TGTGCCAGCAGGTCCGGGACAGGGACGGGCTACACCTTC. Translated, it gives CASRSGTGTGYTF.